A selection of T cell receptor beta chains follows, all from one sample in a study of blood T cell repertoires in COVID-19. The table came from immunoSEQ multiplex PCR; TCRdb's copy has only in-frame clones and leaves some out. The sample consists of some 57,000 clones, 70% to 90% of them appearing once. What was sequenced was peripheral blood. The receptors were gathered from a man aged 65-85 years with acute or convalescent COVID-19. CDR3s include the opening cysteine and the closing phenylalanine or tryptophan. The D gene is left open where the match is weak. Clone size is not always given. Where it is, it says once, few, many or a class for expanded clones.

j_gene,v_gene,abundance,d_gene,CDR3aa,CDR3nt
TRBJ1-1,TRBV4-1,.,.,CASSQLFLNRDTEAFF,TGCGCCAGCAGCCAGTTGTTTCTGAACAGAGACACTGAAGCTTTCTTT
TRBJ2-1,TRBV11-3,once,TRBD2,CASSSTSGRYNEQFF,TGTGCCAGCAGCTCGACTAGCGGGAGGTACAATGAGCAGTTCTTC
TRBJ2-3,TRBV7-3,.,.,CASSLRGLAVRTDTQYF,TGTGCCAGCAGCCTAAGGGGGCTAGCGGTTCGTACAGATACGCAGTATTTT
TRBJ2-7,TRBV7-6,.,.,CASSPNAQVWYEQYF,TGTGCCAGCAGCCCGAACGCTCAGGTGTGGTACGAGCAGTACTTC
TRBJ1-5,TRBV3-1/TRBV3-2,.,.,CASSQGPPGVNQPQHF,TGTGCCAGCAGCCAAGGACCACCAGGGGTTAATCAGCCCCAGCATTTT
TRBJ2-2,TRBV18,.,TRBD1,CANSPSTGKIGELFF,TGTGCCAACTCACCTTCGACAGGGAAAATCGGGGAGCTGTTTTTT
TRBJ1-4,TRBV6-5,.,TRBD1,CASTPGQGKLFF,TGTGCCAGCACTCCGGGACAGGGAAAACTGTTTTTT
TRBJ2-2,TRBV7-2,.,.,CASSFFDTGELFF,TGTGCCAGCAGCTTCTTTGACACCGGGGAGCTGTTTTTT
TRBJ2-3,TRBV6-7,.,.,CASSYESGNGGSTDTQYF,TGTGCCAGCAGTTACGAATCGGGGAACGGAGGGTCCACAGATACGCAGTATTTT
TRBJ1-2,TRBV6-5,.,TRBD1,CASSYDREGYTF,TGTGCCAGCAGCTACGACAGGGAAGGCTACACCTTC
TRBJ2-1,TRBV18,.,TRBD1,CASSPTRGPKYNEQFF,TGTGCCAGCTCACCCACCAGGGGGCCGAAATACAATGAGCAGTTCTTC
TRBJ1-2,TRBV19,.,.,CASSPLTGLRGYTF,TGTGCCAGTAGTCCTCTGACAGGCTTGAGAGGCTACACCTTC
TRBJ2-7,TRBV28,.,TRBD2,CASRTGLAGPSSYEQYF,TGTGCCAGCAGAACGGGACTAGCGGGACCGAGCTCCTACGAGCAGTACTTC
TRBJ1-1,TRBV15,few,.,CATSGTGTPNTEAFF,TGTGCCACCAGCGGTACAGGGACACCGAACACTGAAGCTTTCTTT
TRBJ2-3,TRBV6-2/TRBV6-3,.,TRBD1,CASSPTPDRNTDTQYF,TGTGCCAGCAGCCCTACTCCGGACAGGAACACAGATACGCAGTATTTT
TRBJ1-2,TRBV4-1,.,TRBD1,CASSQTGVYGYTF,TGCGCCAGCAGCCAGACAGGGGTCTATGGCTACACCTTC
TRBJ1-5,TRBV28,few,.,CASSLGQPLLQPQHF,TGTGCCAGCAGTCTAGGACAGCCCTTACTACAGCCCCAGCATTTT
TRBJ2-3,TRBV11-2,.,.,CASSLAVRGSTDTQYF,TGTGCCAGCAGCTTAGCGGTGCGGGGTAGCACAGATACGCAGTATTTT
TRBJ2-1,TRBV5-4,.,.,CASSYKGGVVRNEQFF,TGTGCCAGCAGTTACAAGGGAGGTGTGGTTAGGAATGAGCAGTTCTTC
TRBJ2-1,TRBV4-1,.,TRBD2,CASSLEFPGAGSYNEQFF,TGCGCCAGCAGCCTCGAATTCCCCGGAGCGGGGTCCTACAATGAGCAGTTCTTC
TRBJ2-1,TRBV19,.,.,CASSSRYYEQFF,TGTGCCAGTAGTTCCCGCTACTATGAGCAGTTCTTC
TRBJ2-3,TRBV10-3,.,.,CANAEGVRETDTQYF,TGTGCCAACGCCGAGGGGGTCAGGGAGACAGATACGCAGTATTTT
TRBJ2-3,TRBV7-2,.,.,CASSPGVRQYF,TGTGCCAGCAGCCCAGGCGTACGGCAGTATTTT
TRBJ2-2,TRBV6-5,.,TRBD1,CASSSGDRGHGELFF,TGTGCCAGCAGTTCGGGGGACAGGGGCCACGGGGAGCTGTTTTTT
TRBJ1-2,TRBV5-5,.,.,CASSAGTGFRYTF,TGTGCCAGCAGCGCGGGGACGGGCTTTCGCTACACCTTC
TRBJ2-6,TRBV6-5,.,TRBD1,CASSRQGPGANVLTF,TGTGCCAGCAGCCGACAGGGCCCTGGGGCCAACGTCCTGACTTTC